Described below is a single T cell receptor beta chain sequence and its context. The sample holds a few counts of this clone. The target of this receptor is not known. Base qualities are not recorded, but no much larger clone differs from it by a single base. Each collaborating institution followed its own protocols to collect whole blood in K2EDTA tubes. For TCRbeta analysis, collaborators shipped samples as frozen whole blood, isolated PBMCs, or DNA extracted from either of those sample types. The data were taken from a study of blood T cell repertoires in COVID-19 (dated by TCRdb to the early 2020s). With regard to the full study: Samples covering the acute and convalescent phases of COVID-19 were provided by collaborators in the United States, Italy and Spain. The dataset comprised deeply sampled blood TCRbeta repertoires from subjects exposed to, actively infected with, or recovered from COVID-19. The repertoires were released in a freely available public database meant as a resource for research on the immune response to SARS-CoV-2. The prospective study material was composed of cDNA or gDNA derived from T cells, B-cell-depleted T cells, or PBMCs. Nearly every sample came with metadata listing a de-identified subject ID, COVID-19 status, age in years and sex. HLA class I and class II types, where available, came from metadata supplied by the sample provider rather than from assay-based typing. Samples were obtained from the ongoing ImmuneRACE study (first 160 participants) and from over a thousand subjects provided by 6 global collaborators. Findings and caveats that apply to the study as a whole: How much clinical and demographic metadata was included differed by source and by participant, and the metadata was provided uncurated.

The V end gives up 4 bases and the J end 7 bases, leaving 8 bases in the junction not matched to a gene. CDR1 and CDR2 (SGHDT, YYEEEE) derive from the germline V gene. From cysteine to phenylalanine, the CDR3 is 15 amino acids long. Only CDR3 DNA remains: 45 bases, in frame from the first base. TCRbeta CDR3 regions were amplified from genomic DNA by means of the immunoSEQ Assay, a bias-controlled multiplex PCR. Under the source paper's analysis protocol: The number of nucleated cells in each sample was estimated from the amplification of reference gene primers within the assay. Sequence reads were collapsed and filtered to measure the absolute abundance of every unique TCRbeta CDR3 rearrangement. Productive Simpson clonality was computed per sample as the square root of Simpson's diversity index over productive rearrangements. Sourced from immuneACCESS, this table was stored by TCRdb with only in-frame sequences that have V and J called. A share of the clones is absent; for the studies checked, an unresolved V gene accounts for under half, and the remainder has no known explanation. The D gene and trimming were derived from the DNA, and the V and J assignments and clone size from that table. The sample includes around 130,000 clones, with around 78% observed a single time. Together, the top ten hold 10% to 13% of the sample.

The specimen was peripheral blood. This clonotype was obtained from a human donor in a cohort sampled during active COVID-19. The V and J genes are TRBV5-6 and TRBJ1-2; a stretch of 12 junction bases matches TRBD1. The CDR3 protein is CASSKGTGGLSGYTF. The sequenced DNA is TGTGCCAGCAGCAAAGGGACAGGGGGCCTTTCTGGCTACACCTTC.